These 29 T cell receptor beta chains originate from one sample sequenced in a study of T cell changes during pregnancy in multiple sclerosis (dated by TCRdb to between 2019 and 2020). The method was the immunoSEQ multiplex PCR assay. This is the immuneACCESS table as TCRdb keeps it, with only in-frame sequences that have V and J called. A part of the clones is gone; compared with another copy, unresolved V genes explain less than half, and the rest is unexplained. A total of around 75,000 clones appear in this sample, 75% to 95% of them only once. The ten largest make up 0.29% of the sample. The source material was CD4+ T cells from peripheral blood mononuclear cells, sampled in the third trimester of pregnancy. Source of these receptors: a female donor in good health, enrolled as a control in a pregnancy study.

The chain links TRBV4-3 to TRBJ2-4, with 10 nucleotides matching TRBD1. The V and J ends lost 1 base and 15 bases, in that order; junction bases with no gene match: 3. The CDR3 has 12 residues. Germline CDR1 and CDR2: LGHNA and YSLEER. The CDR3 here is CASSQGGTGVYF. In DNA, the CDR3 is TGCGCCAGCAGCCAAGGCGGGACAGGGGTGTACTTC.

This chain uses TRBV30 with TRBJ1-5; tentatively, D is TRBD1 (6 bases). The CDR3 consists of 13 residues. CDR1 and CDR2 from the germline V gene are GTSNPN and SVGIG (reference sequence). Between the trimmed V and J ends, which lost 2 bases and 2 bases, there was a span of 7 bases. CDR3 sequence: CAWSPGGNQPQHF. DNA for the CDR3: TGTGCCTGGAGTCCAGGGGGCAATCAGCCCCAGCATTTT.

The chain has TRBV6-5 and TRBJ1-1; tentatively, D is TRBD1 (6 bases). Germline loops: CDR1 MNHEY, CDR2 SVGAGI. V was cut by 5 bases and J by 1 base, with 11 bases left in between. The CDR3 sequence is 14 residues long. CDR3 amino acids: CASSHPDRNTEAFF. CDR3 in DNA: TGTGCCAGCAGTCATCCGGACAGGAACACTGAAGCTTTCTTT.

This clone was detected once. This rearrangement joins TRBV30 to TRBJ2-7, with D perhaps matching TRBD1 (5 bases). Germline CDR1 and CDR2: GTSNPN and SVGIG (reference sequence). Trimming removed 0 bases at V and 6 bases at J, with 15 bases between. There are 14 residues in the CDR3. This CDR3 is CAWSVLQGSGEQYF. The CDR3 bases are TGTGCCTGGAGTGTACTCCAGGGTTCGGGCGAGCAGTACTTC.

The chain combines TRBV7-9 with TRBJ1-1, with D uncertain. Trimming left V 5 bases short and J 4 bases short, with 11 bases between. Germline loops: CDR1 SEHNR, CDR2 FQNEAQ (reference sequence). There are 13 residues in the CDR3. CDR3 sequence (DNA): TGTGCCAGCAGCCCAGAGGGAGTCACTGAAGCTTTCTTT. Translation: CASSPEGVTEAFF. The whole variable domain, remainder taken from reference TRBV7-9 and TRBJ1-1, is DTGVSQNPRHKITKRGQNVTFRCDPISEHNRLYWYRQTLGQGPEFLTYFQNEAQLEKSRLLSDRFSAERPKGSFSTLEIQRTEQGDSAMYLCASSPEGVTEAFFGQGTRLTVV.

The J gene is TRBJ2-3, the V gene TRBV5-6; D is perhaps TRBD1 (8 bases). This CDR3 comprises 18 residues. Germline loops: CDR1 SGHDT, CDR2 YYEEEE. The V end was cut by 0 bases, the J end by 2 bases, with 19 bases between. CDR3 bases: TGTGCCAGCAGCTTGGATATACAGGGGGGGAGGGCCACAGATACGCAGTATTTT. Amino acids: CASSLDIQGGRATDTQYF.

This chain uses TRBV25-1 with TRBJ2-7; 8 bases map to TRBD2. Germline V lookup: CDR1 MGHDK, CDR2 SYGVNS. This CDR3 has 15 amino acids. J lost 2 bases, V lost 0 bases, and 3 bases had no gene match. The CDR3 loop is CASSEYREGTYEQYF. The DNA for the CDR3 is TGTGCCAGCAGTGAATACCGGGAGGGGACCTACGAGCAGTACTTC.

This chain links TRBV7-8 with TRBJ2-1; the D gene is possibly TRBD1 (5 bases). In germline, CDR1 is SGHVS, CDR2 FQNEAQ. Trimming cost V 0 bases and J 5 bases, with 11 bases left between them. This CDR3 has 15 amino acids. CDR3 amino acids: CASSLAQGANNEQFF. In DNA form, the CDR3 reads TGTGCCAGCAGCTTAGCCCAGGGTGCTAACAATGAGCAGTTCTTC. Full variable domain (remainder filled in from reference TRBV7-8 and TRBJ2-1): GAGVSQSPRYKVAKRGQDVALRCDPISGHVSLFWYQQALGQGPEFLTYFQNEAQLDKSGLPSDRFFAERPEGSVSTLKIQRTQQEDSAVYLCASSLAQGANNEQFFGPGTRLTVL.

The chain is built from TRBV25-1 and TRBJ1-2; D might be TRBD1 (6 bases). CDR3 length: 13 residues. In germline, CDR1 is MGHDK, CDR2 SYGVNS. Trimming took 6 bases from V and 7 from J, leaving 15 bases between them. The DNA of the CDR3 is TGTGCCAGCAGCCACGGGACACGACTTGGCTACACCTTC. It yields the protein CASSHGTRLGYTF.

The gene calls are TRBV4-3 and TRBJ1-2; D uncertain. From germline, CDR1 is LGHNA and CDR2 YSLEER. The V end lost 0 bases, the J end lost 8 bases, and 13 bases lay between the germline ends. The length of the CDR3 is 14 residues. Here the CDR3 DNA reads TGCGCCAGCAGCCAAGATCTCGGGAGAGGAGGCTACACCTTC. Translated, it gives CASSQDLGRGGYTF.

The gene calls are TRBV30 and TRBJ1-4; D may be TRBD1 (5 bases). The V end lost 4 bases, the J end lost 6 bases, and 15 bases lay between the germline ends. The CDR3 runs to 14 residues. CDR1 GTSNPN and CDR2 SVGIG come from the germline V gene (reference sequence). The CDR3 here is CAWTNGQGDEKLFF. CDR3 DNA: TGTGCCTGGACTAACGGACAAGGGGATGAAAAACTGTTTTTT.

This clone was picked up a small number of times. The rearrangement joins TRBV6-5 to TRBJ1-2; 9 bases align to TRBD1. This CDR3 comprises 12 residues. V lost 6 bases to trimming and J lost 8 bases; unmatched junction nucleotides: 4. Per germline, CDR1 MNHEY and CDR2 SVGAGI. CDR3 residues: CASSRTGEGYTF. The CDR3 DNA reads TGTGCCAGCAGCCGGACAGGGGAGGGCTACACCTTC.

This rearrangement joins TRBV19 to TRBJ1-4; unclear D gene. V lost 2 bases, J lost 5 bases, and 9 bases lay in between. The CDR3 has 14 amino acids. Looked up from germline, CDR1 is LNHDA and CDR2 is SQIVND (reference sequence). The CDR3 coding sequence is TGTGCCAGTAGTATATTTGGGCAGAATGAAAAACTGTTTTTT. It codes for CASSIFGQNEKLFF.

The chain combines TRBV9 with TRBJ1-1, with D uncertain. With 0 bases removed from V and 0 bases from J, the gap between germline ends came to 21 bases. The CDR3 is 19 residues long. Germline V lookup: CDR1 SGDLS, CDR2 YYNGEE. In DNA form, the CDR3 reads TGTGCCAGCAGCGTAGCCCCACCCGTGAGGGCGGGTGTGAACACTGAAGCTTTCTTT. Its translation is CASSVAPPVRAGVNTEAFF.

The chain carries TRBV9 and TRBJ1-2; perhaps TRBD1 as D (6 bases). Trimming took off 4 bases at V and 8 bases at J, with 21 bases between the two ends. Per the germline V gene, CDR1 is SGDLS and CDR2 is YYNGEE. The CDR3 is 15 amino acids. CDR3 DNA: TGTGCCAGCAGCCCCTATGTGGGGGGGGCGATGGGCTACACCTTC. Its translation: CASSPYVGGAMGYTF.

The V gene is TRBV19, the J gene TRBJ1-2; a weak D match, TRBD1 (5 bases). Trimming stripped 2 bases from V and 1 base from J, with 20 bases between. This CDR3 has 18 residues. Germline values: CDR1 LNHDA, CDR2 SQIVND (reference sequence). As DNA, the CDR3 is TGTGCCAGTAGTATACACCGACAGACTAGTACTCTTAACTATGGCTACACCTTC. Translation gives CASSIHRQTSTLNYGYTF.

The chain links TRBV6-5 to TRBJ2-7, with D unclear. Germline CDR1 MNHEY, CDR2 SVGAGI. V lost 10 bases and J 2 bases, leaving 9 bases between the germline ends. This CDR3 comprises 11 residues. Written as DNA, the CDR3 is TGTGCCACAAACGGTCCCTACGAGCAGTACTTC. Protein: CATNGPYEQYF.

This clone showed up just once. The V call is TRBV19, the J call TRBJ1-1; TRBD1 agrees at 8 bases. Germline V gene lookup returns CDR1 LNHDA and CDR2 SQIVND (reference sequence). With 4 bases clipped from V and 0 bases from J, the junction kept 4 bases outside the gene matches. There are 15 residues in the CDR3. CDR3 amino acids: CASSTHRGVNTEAFF. DNA of the CDR3: TGTGCCAGTAGTACACACAGGGGGGTGAACACTGAAGCTTTCTTT.

The chain couples TRBV30 to TRBJ2-7; 9 nucleotides agree with TRBD1. CDR3 length: 15 amino acids. V dropped 6 bases and J dropped 5; count of bases not matched to a gene: 14. Germline CDR1 GTSNPN, CDR2 SVGIG (reference sequence). CDR3 sequence reads: CACIRGQGSFDEQYF. In nucleotides, the CDR3 is TGTGCCTGTATAAGGGGACAGGGAAGCTTCGACGAGCAGTACTTC.

The rearrangement joins TRBV5-1 to TRBJ2-7; 7 nucleotides align to TRBD1. CDR3 size: 18 residues. The germline V gene has CDR1 SGHRS and CDR2 YFSETQ. V shed 4 bases and J 2 bases; nucleotides not matched to a gene: 18. This CDR3 is CASSPPTIETGPTYEQYF. Here the CDR3 DNA reads TGCGCCAGCAGCCCGCCGACAATTGAGACAGGGCCTACCTACGAGCAGTACTTC.

The chain employs TRBV4-1 and TRBJ1-4; 7 nucleotides line up with TRBD1. Germline V gene lookup returns CDR1 MGHRA and CDR2 YSYEKL. V shed 6 bases and J 0 bases; nucleotides not matched to a gene: 13. This CDR3 is built from 18 residues. The CDR3 protein is CASRPLKGARATNEKLFF. The CDR3 bases are TGCGCCAGCAGACCCCTTAAGGGGGCCCGGGCAACTAATGAAAAACTGTTTTTT.

The V and J genes are TRBV2 and TRBJ2-1; 8 bases match TRBD2. The ends lost 4 bases at V and 2 bases at J; junction bases unmatched: 4. The CDR3 length is 15 residues. Germline assignment: CDR1 SNHLY and CDR2 FYNNEI. The CDR3 is CASSVTAGAYNEQFF. CDR3 nucleotide sequence: TGTGCCAGCAGTGTCACAGCGGGGGCCTACAATGAGCAGTTCTTC.

The chain couples TRBV5-6 to TRBJ1-2; possibly TRBD1 for D (6 bases). This CDR3 is built from 13 residues. Trimming removed 4 bases from V and 6 bases from J, with 13 bases in between. The germline CDR1 and CDR2 sequences are SGHDT and YYEEEE. CDR3 sequence (DNA): TGTGCCAGCAGCAAAGTGGCAGGGGATGGCTACACCTTC. Residues: CASSKVAGDGYTF.

The genes are TRBV28 and TRBJ1-2; D is unclear. Trimming removed 6 bases from V and 3 bases from J, with 17 bases in between. The CDR3 totals 15 residues. Germline V gene lookup returns CDR1 MDHEN and CDR2 SYDVKM. The CDR3 sequence: CASSSILRAHYGYTF. DNA of the CDR3: TGTGCCAGCAGCTCCATTTTACGAGCTCACTATGGCTACACCTTC.

This rearrangement joins TRBV30 to TRBJ1-2, with D hard to call. V was clipped by 2 bases and J by 10 bases, with 17 bases between them. The V gene's germline CDR1 is GTSNPN and CDR2 SVGIG (reference sequence). The CDR3 has 13 amino acids. The CDR3 is CAWSLRVLLDYTF. The CDR3 coding sequence is TGTGCCTGGAGTCTCCGGGTCCTTCTGGACTACACCTTC.

This sequence joins TRBV6-1 and TRBJ1-5; 9 positions agree with TRBD1. The V and J ends lost 3 bases and 4 bases, in that order; junction bases with no gene match: 7. The CDR3 extends over 16 amino acids. Germline values: CDR1 MNHNS, CDR2 SASEGT. The CDR3 nucleotides are TGTGCCAGCAGTGATCCGGGACAGGGAAGTAATCAGCCCCAGCATTTT. Its protein is CASSDPGQGSNQPQHF.

The V and J genes are TRBV5-1 and TRBJ1-2; D remains ambiguous. CDR1 SGHRS and CDR2 YFSETQ come from the germline V gene. The CDR3 has 15 residues. The germline V and J ends were trimmed by 4 bases and 7 bases, with 20 bases remaining between them. The DNA for the CDR3 is TGCGCCAGCAGCCCAGAACTTGGCGGGGTAATTGGCTACACCTTC. Its protein product is CASSPELGGVIGYTF. The full variable domain, rest sourced from reference TRBV5-1 and TRBJ1-2, is KAGVTQTPRYLIKTRGQQVTLSCSPISGHRSVSWYQQTPGQGLQFLFEYFSETQRNKGNFPGRFSGRQFSNSRSEMNVSTLELGDSALYLCASSPELGGVIGYTFGSGTRLTVV.

The chain couples TRBV30 to TRBJ1-6; D gene unclear. The CDR3 is 16 amino acids. Germline loops: CDR1 GTSNPN, CDR2 SVGIG (reference sequence). V lost 0 bases and J lost 0, with 9 bases in between. As DNA, the CDR3 is TGTGCCTGGAGTGTACCGGGGAGCTCCTATAATTCACCCCTCCACTTT. It specifies CAWSVPGSSYNSPLHF. Filled out from reference TRBV30 and TRBJ1-6, the complete variable domain reads SQTIHQWPATLVQPVGSPLSLECTVEGTSNPNLYWYRQAAGRGLQLLFYSVGIGQISSEVPQNLSASRPQDRQFILSSKKLLLSDSGFYLCAWSVPGSSYNSPLHFGNGTRLTVT.

The chain recombines TRBV2 with TRBJ1-1, with D maybe TRBD1 (5 bases). Germline CDR1 SNHLY, CDR2 FYNNEI. The ends were cut back, 7 bases at V and 6 bases at J, with 15 bases in the middle. The CDR3 runs to 13 residues. CDR3 sequence: CASTGTGLSEAFF. CDR3 in DNA: TGTGCCAGCACCGGTACAGGATTATCTGAAGCTTTCTTT.